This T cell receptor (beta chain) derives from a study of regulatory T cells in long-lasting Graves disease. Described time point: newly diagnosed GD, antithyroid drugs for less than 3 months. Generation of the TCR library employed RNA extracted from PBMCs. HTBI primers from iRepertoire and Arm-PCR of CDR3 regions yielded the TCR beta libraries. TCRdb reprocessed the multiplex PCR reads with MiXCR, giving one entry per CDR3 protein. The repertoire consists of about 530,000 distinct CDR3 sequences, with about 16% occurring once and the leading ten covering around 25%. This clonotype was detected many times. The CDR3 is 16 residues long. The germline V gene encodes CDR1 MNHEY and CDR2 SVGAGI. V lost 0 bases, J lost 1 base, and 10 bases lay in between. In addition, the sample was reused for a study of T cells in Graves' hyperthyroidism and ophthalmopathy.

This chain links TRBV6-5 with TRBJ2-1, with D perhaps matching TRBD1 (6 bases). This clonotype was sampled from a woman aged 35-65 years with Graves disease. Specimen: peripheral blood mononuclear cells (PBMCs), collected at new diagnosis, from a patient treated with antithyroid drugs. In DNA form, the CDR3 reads TGTGCCAGCAGTTACTCCGCAGGGGTTTCCTACAATGAGCAGTTCTTC. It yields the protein CASSYSAGVSYNEQFF.